This record concerns one TCR beta chain sequence. Its antigen is still unknown. TCRdb passed the 5' RACE reads through MiXCR, listing each CDR3 protein once. The sample records 450,000 or so distinct CDR3 sequences, roughly 20% being singletons. These data originate in a study of identical twins. General study results and limits: Insertions ran lower in abundant cord blood beta clonotypes, though not in memory repertoires. Within beta out-of-frame sequences, the excess sharing observed between twins was weaker.

This CDR3 has 15 amino acids. Per the germline V gene, CDR1 is ENHRY and CDR2 is SYGVKD. With 6 bases clipped from V and 6 bases from J, the junction kept 11 bases outside the gene matches. The chain uses TRBV10-3 and TRBJ2-7, with TRBD2 matching over 10 bases. The receptor's source is a man aged 45-65 years in good health. Sequenced sample: naive T cells sorted from blood. CDR3 sequence: CAISKAGTSVSEQYF. The CDR3 DNA is TGTGCCATCAGCAAGGCCGGGACTAGCGTAAGCGAGCAGTACTTC.